This T cell receptor (beta chain) was documented in a study of blood T cell repertoires in COVID-19. Across the study: Some COVID-19 samples were acute and others convalescent; all came from the United States, Italy and Spain. PBMCs, B-cell-depleted T cells, or T cells provided the cDNA or gDNA that made up the material.

The Seattle site enrolled patients during active infection and followed them longitudinally. As processed by the authors: Nucleated cell counts were estimated from reference gene primer amplification. The table came from immunoSEQ multiplex PCR; TCRdb's copy has only in-frame clones and leaves some out. V, J and clone size derive from that table, while D and trimming were established from the DNA sequence. The repertoire holds more than 350,000 clones, with 89% as singletons. This clonotype was sampled from a young woman with COVID-19, enrolled during active disease. Sequencing was carried out using peripheral blood.

The CDR3: CASSAGQGGYEQYF. The CDR3 DNA follows: TGTGCCAGCTCAGCGGGACAGGGGGGCTACGAGCAGTACTTC. The J gene is TRBJ2-7, the V gene TRBV18, with TRBD1 matching 11 bases. Germline-derived CDR1 and CDR2 are KGHSH and LQKENI. V lost 5 bases to trimming and J lost 3 bases; unmatched junction nucleotides: 3. This CDR3 is 14 amino acids long.